The 15 T cell receptor beta chains listed next were all sequenced from one sample in a study of T cell responses to AZD1222 COVID-19 vaccine. TCRdb's copy holds only in-frame clones and misses some; the assay was immunoSEQ multiplex PCR. The sample has 130,000 to 150,000 clones; around 88% are singletons. The sequences come from peripheral blood, collected on day 0 of AZD1222 vaccination. Receptors originate from an adult in good health.

The chain couples TRBV28 to TRBJ1-2; unclear D gene. The length of the CDR3 is 14 residues. V was clipped by 4 bases and J by 2 bases, with 11 bases between them. Germline CDR1 reads MDHEN; CDR2 reads SYDVKM. CDR3 nucleotide sequence: TGTGCCAGCAGTTCTGGAGCCCTAAACTATGGCTACACCTTC. Translated: CASSSGALNYGYTF.

The J gene is TRBJ1-1, the V gene TRBV7-2; a possible D gene is TRBD1 (6 bases). V lost 3 bases and J lost 5, with 19 bases in between. The CDR3 runs 16 residues. Germline values: CDR1 SGHTA, CDR2 FQGNSA. This CDR3 reads CASSFPSSGRGTEAFF. The CDR3, as DNA: TGTGCCAGCAGCTTTCCGTCGTCCGGGAGGGGGACTGAAGCTTTCTTT. The full variable domain, in which reference TRBV7-2 and TRBJ1-1 provide the parts outside the CDR3, is GAGVSQSPSNKVTEKGKDVELRCDPISGHTALYWYRQSLGQGLEFLIYFQGNSAPDKSGLPSDRFSAERTGGSVSTLTIQRTQQEDSAVYLCASSFPSSGRGTEAFFGQGTRLTVV.

This clone came up once. The J gene is TRBJ1-2, the V gene TRBV19; maybe TRBD1 (5 bases). Germline values: CDR1 LNHDA, CDR2 SQIVND (reference sequence). The CDR3 contains 15 residues. Trimming removed 5 bases from V and 2 bases from J, with 15 bases in between. CDR3 sequence reads: CASSPSGTGNYGYTF. CDR3 bases: TGTGCCAGTAGTCCATCCGGGACGGGAAACTATGGCTACACCTTC.

This clone was seen only once. The V call is TRBV11-2, the J call TRBJ2-3; 7 nucleotides agree with TRBD2. Germline CDR1 is SGHAT and CDR2 is FQNNGV. There are 18 residues in the CDR3. Trimming at V came to 3 bases and at J to 2 bases, leaving 14 bases not matched to a gene. This CDR3 reads CASSFSQWGAGTTDTQYF. The CDR3 nucleotides are TGTGCCAGCAGCTTCTCTCAATGGGGAGCGGGGACCACAGATACGCAGTATTTT.

The chain uses TRBV11-2 and TRBJ1-2, with 7 nucleotides matching TRBD1. V shed 4 bases, J shed 2 bases, and the junction held 7 bases outside the gene matches. This CDR3 comprises 15 residues. Germline V gives CDR1 SGHAT, CDR2 FQNNGV. CDR3 nucleotide sequence: TGTGCCAGCAGCTCTTCCGGGACAGTCAACTATGGCTACACCTTC. It translates to CASSSSGTVNYGYTF.

The gene calls are TRBV2 and TRBJ2-6, with a weak D call TRBD1 (6 bases). The CDR3 runs 16 residues. V gave up 7 bases and J gave up 3 bases, with 16 bases separating them. Germline loops: CDR1 SNHLY, CDR2 FYNNEI. The CDR3 nucleotides read TGTGCCAGCAACCCCCGAGGGGGTAGTGGGGCCAACGTCCTGACTTTC. Its protein is CASNPRGGSGANVLTF.

V usage is TRBV5-5 and J usage is TRBJ1-5, with unresolved D. This CDR3 region has 13 residues. Germline V CDR1 and CDR2: SGHKS, YYEKEE (reference sequence). Trimming left V 4 bases short and J 2 bases short, with 7 bases between. This CDR3 is CASSEIRNQPQHF. The CDR3 DNA reads as TGTGCCAGCAGCGAGATCCGCAATCAGCCCCAGCATTTT.

The chain joins TRBV10-3 to TRBJ2-3; possible D gene TRBD1, 5 bases. The CDR3 has 14 amino acids. V shed 2 bases and J shed 5 bases, with 11 bases lying between them. Germline lookup yields CDR1 ENHRY and CDR2 SYGVKD. CDR3 residues: CAISEKQAGDTQYF. The CDR3 region has the DNA TGTGCCATCAGTGAGAAACAGGCCGGAGATACGCAGTATTTT.

V is TRBV27 and J is TRBJ1-2; 8 bases are shared with TRBD1. V was clipped by 4 bases and J by 3 bases; unmatched bases: 7. Germline V gives CDR1 MNHEY, CDR2 SMNVEV (reference sequence). The length of the CDR3 is 15 residues. Written as DNA, the CDR3 is TGTGCCAGCAGTTCCTCGGGGACAGGAGACTATGGCTACACCTTC. The encoded protein is CASSSSGTGDYGYTF.

The rearrangement joins TRBV2 to TRBJ2-5; 8 positions match TRBD1. This CDR3 spans 15 amino acids. The V segment lost 1 base and the J segment 4 bases; nucleotides outside the gene matches: 5. Germline V gives CDR1 SNHLY, CDR2 FYNNEI. The DNA of the CDR3 is TGTGCCAGCAGTGAAGAGCAGGGGGCTGGAGAGACCCAGTACTTC. Translating it yields CASSEEQGAGETQYF.

The V call is TRBV5-1, the J call TRBJ2-3; 10 bases fit TRBD1. The CDR3 contains 16 residues. The germline gives CDR1 SGHRS, CDR2 YFSETQ. Trimming removed 0 bases from V and 2 bases from J; junction bases left unmatched: 3. CDR3 residues: CASSLVGTGDTDTQYF. CDR3 DNA: TGCGCCAGCAGCTTGGTCGGGACAGGGGACACAGATACGCAGTATTTT.

This clone appeared a single time. V usage is TRBV7-9 and J usage is TRBJ2-2, with D possibly matching TRBD1 (6 bases). The CDR3 sequence is 14 residues long. Germline V gene lookup returns CDR1 SEHNR and CDR2 FQNEAQ (reference sequence). CDR3 sequence reads: CATTYQGIVGELFF. DNA for the CDR3: TGTGCTACCACTTACCAGGGGATCGTCGGGGAGCTGTTTTTT.

V and J are TRBV11-2 and TRBJ1-4; TRBD1 might be the D (6 bases). The CDR3 runs 14 residues. Germline CDR1 reads SGHAT; CDR2 reads FQNNGV. Trimming pared 1 base from V and 8 bases from J, leaving 11 bases between. The CDR3 spells CASSLGGGGEKLFF. DNA for the CDR3: TGTGCCAGCAGCTTAGGAGGGGGAGGAGAAAAACTGTTTTTT.

The V call is TRBV4-3, the J call TRBJ1-2, with TRBD1 matching over 7 bases. The germline gives CDR1 LGHNA, CDR2 YSLEER. With 4 bases clipped from V and 5 bases from J, the junction kept 10 bases outside the gene matches. The CDR3 has 15 residues. This CDR3 is CASSPIPGQTYGYTF. CDR3 in DNA: TGCGCCAGCAGCCCGATCCCGGGACAGACTTATGGCTACACCTTC.

V is TRBV24-1 and J is TRBJ1-2; D not certain. CDR1 is KGHDR, CDR2 SFDVKD, per germline. This CDR3 is 14 amino acids long. The V end lost 1 base, the J end lost 4 bases, and 9 bases lay between the germline ends. The CDR3 sequence is CATSDFTSSYGYTF. CDR3 DNA sequence: TGTGCCACCAGTGATTTCACCAGTTCCTATGGCTACACCTTC.